This T cell receptor beta chain was identified in a study of tumor-infiltrating lymphocytes in localized non-small cell lung cancer. Study background: Resected tumor was paired with non-adjacent uninvolved lung from the same patient.

The table came from immunoSEQ multiplex PCR; TCRdb's copy has only in-frame clones and leaves some out. The sample contains under 35,000 clones, around 85% of which appear only once. Trimming cost V 0 bases and J 4 bases; bases outside gene matches: 7. CDR1 and CDR2 from the germline V gene are LGHNA and YSLEER. CDR3 size: 17 residues. This receptor was identified in a human donor with non-small cell lung cancer. The genes are TRBV4-3 and TRBJ2-2, with 8 bases lining up with TRBD2. Source material: lung tumor tissue. DNA of the CDR3: TGCGCCAGCAGCCAAGACAGAGCGGGGGATTTCACCGGGGAGCTGTTTTTT. Its protein product is CASSQDRAGDFTGELFF.